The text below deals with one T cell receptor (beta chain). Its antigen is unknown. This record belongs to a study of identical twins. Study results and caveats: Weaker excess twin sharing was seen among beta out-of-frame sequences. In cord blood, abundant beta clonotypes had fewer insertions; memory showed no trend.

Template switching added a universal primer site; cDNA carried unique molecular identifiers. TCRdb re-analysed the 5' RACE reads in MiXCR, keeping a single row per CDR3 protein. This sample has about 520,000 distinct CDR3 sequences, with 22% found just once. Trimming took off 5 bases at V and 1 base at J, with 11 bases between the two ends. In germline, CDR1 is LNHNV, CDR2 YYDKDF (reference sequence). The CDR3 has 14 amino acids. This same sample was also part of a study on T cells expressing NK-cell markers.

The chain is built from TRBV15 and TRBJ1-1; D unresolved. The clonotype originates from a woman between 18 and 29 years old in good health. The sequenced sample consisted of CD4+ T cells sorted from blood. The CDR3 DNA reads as TGTGCCACCAGCCCCAGTATCCAGAACACTGAAGCTTTCTTT. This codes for CATSPSIQNTEAFF.